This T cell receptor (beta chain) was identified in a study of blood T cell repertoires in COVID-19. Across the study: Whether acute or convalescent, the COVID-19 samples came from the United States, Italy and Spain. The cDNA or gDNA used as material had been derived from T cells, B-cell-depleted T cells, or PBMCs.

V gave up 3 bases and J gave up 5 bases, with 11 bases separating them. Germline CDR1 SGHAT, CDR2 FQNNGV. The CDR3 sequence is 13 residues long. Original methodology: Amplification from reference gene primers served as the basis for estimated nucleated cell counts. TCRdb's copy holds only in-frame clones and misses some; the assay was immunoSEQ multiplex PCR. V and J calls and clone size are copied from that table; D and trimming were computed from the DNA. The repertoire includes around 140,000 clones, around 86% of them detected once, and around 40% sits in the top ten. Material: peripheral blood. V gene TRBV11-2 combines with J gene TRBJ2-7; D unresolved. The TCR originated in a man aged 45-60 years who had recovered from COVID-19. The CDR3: CASSLYQADEQYF. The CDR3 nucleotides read TGTGCCAGCAGCTTGTACCAGGCCGACGAGCAGTACTTC.